This T cell receptor beta chain was captured in a study of response to subunit inactivated influenza vaccine. Study-wide findings and caveats: Seasonal influenza vaccination, on each occasion, was suggested by the authors to recruit few new T cells.

TCRdb reanalysed the RT-PCR reads using MiXCR and keeps one entry per CDR3 protein. The table lists some 480,000 distinct CDR3 sequences, around 9.9% of them singletons, with 12% in the top ten. To note about this clonotype: Antigen specificity is unknown.

The V and J ends lost 6 bases and 6 bases respectively, with 18 bases between them. Germline-derived CDR1 and CDR2 are MNHEY and SMNVEV (reference sequence). The CDR3 covers 15 residues. This chain links TRBV27 with TRBJ1-5, with D possibly being TRBD1 (5 bases). This TCR was sampled from a man aged 50-59 years who received an inactivated influenza vaccine. Source: PBMCs from blood, taken about 6 weeks after vaccination. The CDR3 DNA follows: TGTGCCAGCAGATTGATGGCGGGGGATTCTCAGCCCCAGCATTTT. Its protein is CASRLMAGDSQPQHF.